The clone carrying this TCR beta chain has more than one count but fewer than ten. As yet, its antigen is unknown. CDR1 GTSNPN and CDR2 SVGIG come from the germline V gene (reference sequence). The CDR3 sequence is 13 residues long. V was clipped by 5 bases and J by 4 bases, with 14 bases between them. Through a sample-barcoded 5' primer and a J-beta primer mix, a second PCR was run for roughly 7 to 12 cycles. Every sample gave at least 3 million paired-end reads containing CDR3. TCRdb used MiXCR to reprocess the 5' RACE reads, holding one entry per CDR3 protein. The repertoire holds approximately 700,000 distinct CDR3 sequences, with roughly 30% as singletons. The data were taken from a study of blood T cells in healthy people across ages. Regarding the study as a whole: Underestimates were what the diversity estimates from one million T cells were considered to be.

The chain couples TRBV30 to TRBJ2-5, with TRBD2 as a possible D gene (5 bases). The sequenced material came from blood. The clonotype comes from a woman older than 75 in good health. The CDR3 DNA is TGTGCCTGGGAACTAGGTAAAGGAGAGACCCAGTACTTC. Protein sequence: CAWELGKGETQYF.